This entry is about one TCR beta chain. What it recognizes is unknown. This entry comes from a study of shared clonotypes between healthy human individuals. Study results and caveats: Investigators collected only blood, and repertoires in tissues likely differ.

Per the authors' pipeline: ImmunoSEQ gave junction-only sequences without quality scores, so filtering differed. Method: immunoSEQ multiplex PCR; TCRdb's copy keeps in-frame clones and lacks some. From that table come the V and J calls and clone size; the DNA was used to work out D and trimming. The profile shows roughly 1,500,000 clones, about 98% of them singletons. Germline CDR1 MRHNA, CDR2 SNTAGT. V lost 6 bases to trimming and J lost 1 base, with 9 bases between them. The length of the CDR3 is 14 residues. The chain uses TRBV6-4 and TRBJ1-4; maybe TRBD1 (6 bases). The sequenced material came from naive CD4+ T cells sorted from blood. As for subset: CD45RA+ positively selected. The TCR sequence derives from a young man in good health. The CDR3 protein is CASRSQGTNEKLFF. For the CDR3, the DNA is TGTGCCAGCAGGTCACAGGGAACTAATGAAAAACTGTTTTTT.